This entry lists 28 T cell receptor beta chains sequenced from one sample in a study of T cell responses to AZD1222 COVID-19 vaccine. The protocol was immunoSEQ multiplex PCR, while the TCRdb copy is restricted to in-frame clones and leaves out a portion. The sample consists of 75,000 or so clones, about 91% of them appearing once. Specimen: peripheral blood, collected 28 days after the second AZD1222 dose. The receptors originated from an adult who received the AZD1222 COVID-19 vaccine.

The V and J genes are TRBV7-2 and TRBJ2-7; 10 bases align to TRBD2. Losses at the gene ends were 5 bases for V and 3 bases for J; bases not matched to a gene: 1. The CDR3 runs 13 residues. CDR1 is SGHTA, CDR2 FQGNSA, per germline. CDR3 DNA sequence: TGTGCCAGCAGCGGGACTAGCGTCTACGAGCAGTACTTC. Amino acids: CASSGTSVYEQYF.

The chain uses TRBV15 and TRBJ2-4; D remains unclear. The CDR3 sequence is 16 residues long. Trimming took 0 bases from V and 0 from J, leaving 9 bases between them. In germline, CDR1 is LNHNV, CDR2 YYDKDF (reference sequence). CDR3 DNA sequence: TGTGCCACCAGCAGAGATAGACGGTTAGCCAAAAACATTCAGTACTTC. Protein: CATSRDRRLAKNIQYF. Together with reference TRBV15 and TRBJ2-4, the CDR3 gives the full variable domain: DAMVIQNPRYQVTQFGKPVTLSCSQTLNHNVMYWYQQKSSQAPKLLFHYYDKDFNNEADTPDNFQSRRPNTSFCFLDIRSPGLGDTAMYLCATSRDRRLAKNIQYFGAGTRLSVL.

The CDR3 loop is CASGTGNTIYF. CDR3 nucleotide sequence: TGTGCTAGCGGTACGGGAAACACCATATATTTT. The chain joins TRBV7-7 to TRBJ1-3; unclear D gene. Germline assignment: CDR1 SSHAT and CDR2 FNYEAQ (reference sequence). The CDR3 has 11 amino acids.

The DNA for the CDR3 is TGTGCCAGCAGCTTACAAGCGGGAGGCCACAATGAGCAGTTCTTC. Translation: CASSLQAGGHNEQFF. This chain connects TRBV7-2 to TRBJ2-1, with TRBD2 matching over 9 bases. V shed 2 bases and J 5 bases; nucleotides not matched to a gene: 4. The germline gives CDR1 SGHTA, CDR2 FQGNSA. This CDR3 region has 15 residues.

The chain recombines TRBV2 with TRBJ2-1; TRBD1 matches 10 bases. This CDR3 region has 15 residues. The V gene's germline CDR1 is SNHLY and CDR2 FYNNEI. Trimming removed 6 bases from V and 5 bases from J; junction bases left unmatched: 7. In DNA, the CDR3 is TGTGCCAGCAGAGCTCCGGGACAGGGGAACAATGAGCAGTTCTTC. Residues: CASRAPGQGNNEQFF. The variable domain in full, completed from reference TRBV2 and TRBJ2-1, reads EPEVTQTPSHQVTQMGQEVILRCVPISNHLYFYWYRQILGQKVEFLVSFYNNEISEKSEIFDDQFSVERPDGSNFTLKIRSTKLEDSAMYFCASRAPGQGNNEQFFGPGTRLTVL.

This clone was counted once. V usage is TRBV19 and J usage is TRBJ1-6, with D possibly being TRBD1 (6 bases). Trimming shortened V by 7 bases and J by 9 bases, and 16 bases separated the two germline ends. From germline, CDR1 is LNHDA and CDR2 SQIVND (reference sequence). There are 14 residues in the CDR3. The CDR3 reads CASTVTGVGSPLHF. The CDR3 bases are TGTGCCAGTACCGTGACAGGTGTTGGTTCACCCCTCCACTTT.

This chain uses TRBV11-2 with TRBJ2-7, with 9 bases that match TRBD2. V shed 3 bases, J shed 3 bases, and the junction held 0 bases outside the gene matches. Germline V gene sequence: CDR1 SGHAT, CDR2 FQNNGV. This CDR3 is 13 amino acids long. The CDR3 protein is CASSFSGGYEQYF. The CDR3 bases are TGTGCCAGCAGCTTTAGCGGGGGCTACGAGCAGTACTTC. Looking up the rest from reference TRBV11-2 and TRBJ2-7 gives the full variable domain: EAGVAQSPRYKIIEKRQSVAFWCNPISGHATLYWYQQILGQGPKLLIQFQNNGVVDDSQLPKDRFSAERLKGVDSTLKIQPAKLEDSAVYLCASSFSGGYEQYFGPGTRLTVT.

V and J are TRBV2 and TRBJ2-1; D is possibly TRBD1 or TRBD2 (5 bases each). This CDR3 spans 14 amino acids. The germline gives CDR1 SNHLY, CDR2 FYNNEI. The V and J ends lost 7 bases and 1 base respectively, with 11 bases between them. Here the CDR3 DNA reads TGTGCCAGCATGGGGACCTGGTCCTACAATGAGCAGTTCTTC. Translation gives CASMGTWSYNEQFF.

This clone turned up a few times. The gene calls are TRBV28 and TRBJ1-6; D gene uncertain. Germline V gives CDR1 MDHEN, CDR2 SYDVKM. The length of the CDR3 is 14 residues. V was cut by 5 bases and J by 7 bases, with 12 bases left in between. The chain's CDR3 is CASSPHEVNSPLHF. The CDR3 DNA reads as TGTGCCAGCAGTCCCCACGAGGTCAATTCACCCCTCCACTTT.

This chain links TRBV11-2 with TRBJ2-1; tentative D call: TRBD1 (6 bases). Germline lookup yields CDR1 SGHAT and CDR2 FQNNGV. The CDR3 is made up of 13 amino acids. V lost 5 bases and J 6 bases, leaving 11 bases between the germline ends. This CDR3 reads CASSPTGFNEQFF. CDR3 DNA sequence: TGTGCCAGCAGCCCTACAGGGTTCAATGAGCAGTTCTTC.

The chain employs TRBV5-8 and TRBJ1-5; 9 bases map to TRBD1. CDR3 length equals 15 residues. J lost 7 bases, V lost 3 bases, and 8 bases had no gene match. CDR1 SGHTS and CDR2 YDEGEE come from the germline V gene. The CDR3 sequence: CASSSPGQGGQPQHF. As DNA, the CDR3 is TGTGCCAGCAGCTCGCCGGGACAGGGTGGGCAGCCCCAGCATTTT. The complete variable domain, with remaining parts taken from reference TRBV5-8 and TRBJ1-5, reads EAGVTQSPTHLIKTRGQQATLRCSPISGHTSVYWYQQALGLGLQFLLWYDEGEERNRGNFPPRFSGRQFPNYSSELNVNALELEDSALYLCASSSPGQGGQPQHFGDGTRLSIL.

In this sample, this clone turned up once. The genes are TRBV6-2 or TRBV6-3 and TRBJ2-7, with D unclear. Between the trimmed V and J ends, which lost 5 bases and 2 bases, there was a span of 10 bases. The CDR3 is 13 amino acids. CDR1 and CDR2 (germline): MNHEY, SVGEGT. The DNA of the CDR3 is TGTGCCAGCAGTACCCTGGAACCCTACGAGCAGTACTTC. Encoded protein: CASSTLEPYEQYF.

V is TRBV12-3 or TRBV12-4 and J is TRBJ1-4; 9 bases are a match to TRBD1. The CDR3 totals 13 residues. V lost 6 bases to trimming and J lost 8 bases; unmatched junction nucleotides: 4. CDR3 nucleotides: TGTGCCAGCAGGACAGGGGGTAACGAAAAACTGTTTTTT. This gives the protein CASRTGGNEKLFF.

Turning to this clone: One end of the junction is discordant with germline, which a read error may explain. V and J are TRBV18 and TRBJ2-1; 9 bases line up with TRBD2. CDR3 length equals 15 residues. Germline V lookup: CDR1 KGHSH, CDR2 LQKENI. CDR3 in amino acids: CASLPGLAGRDEQFF. The CDR3 bases are TGTGCCAGCTTACCAGGGCTAGCGGGACGCGATGAGCAGTTCTTC.

V usage is TRBV7-9 and J usage is TRBJ1-2; D remains unclear. The ends were cut back, 1 base at V and 2 bases at J, with 5 bases in the middle. The CDR3 consists of 13 residues. The germline V gene encodes CDR1 SEHNR and CDR2 FQNEAQ (reference sequence). The CDR3 DNA sequence: TGTGCCAGCAGCTTAGGGTTAAACTATGGCTACACCTTC. It yields the protein CASSLGLNYGYTF.

The rearrangement uses TRBV30 and TRBJ1-5, with unresolved D. The CDR3 has 13 amino acids. V was clipped by 0 bases and J by 4 bases, with 7 bases between them. Germline CDR1 GTSNPN, CDR2 SVGIG (reference sequence). Written as DNA, the CDR3 is TGTGCCTGGAGTGTCGGTAGTAATCAGCCCCAGCATTTT. Translated, it gives CAWSVGSNQPQHF. Using reference TRBV30 and TRBJ1-5 for the parts outside the CDR3, the full variable domain is SQTIHQWPATLVQPVGSPLSLECTVEGTSNPNLYWYRQAAGRGLQLLFYSVGIGQISSEVPQNLSASRPQDRQFILSSKKLLLSDSGFYLCAWSVGSNQPQHFGDGTRLSIL.

The chain joins TRBV5-1 to TRBJ2-7, with 7 bases aligning to TRBD1. The germline gives CDR1 SGHRS, CDR2 YFSETQ. The CDR3 is 15 amino acids. V lost 3 bases, J lost 3 bases, and 9 bases stayed unmatched. The CDR3 nucleotides are TGCGCCAGCAGCTCCCTTACAGGGGCAGGCTACGAGCAGTACTTC. It translates to CASSSLTGAGYEQYF. Complete variable domain (other parts from reference TRBV5-1 and TRBJ2-7): KAGVTQTPRYLIKTRGQQVTLSCSPISGHRSVSWYQQTPGQGLQFLFEYFSETQRNKGNFPGRFSGRQFSNSRSEMNVSTLELGDSALYLCASSSLTGAGYEQYFGPGTRLTVT.

V usage is TRBV28 and J usage is TRBJ1-4; D is perhaps TRBD1 (6 bases). The germline V and J ends were trimmed by 10 bases and 5 bases, with 14 bases remaining between them. This CDR3 is 13 amino acids long. The germline CDR1 and CDR2 sequences are MDHEN and SYDVKM. CDR3 sequence: CATSTGINEKLFF. The CDR3 DNA is TGTGCCACCAGCACAGGGATAAATGAAAAACTGTTTTTT.

The gene calls are TRBV5-1 and TRBJ1-1; TRBD1 is a possible D gene (5 bases). This CDR3 spans 14 amino acids. V was pared by 0 bases and J by 5 bases, with 11 bases between. Per germline, CDR1 SGHRS and CDR2 YFSETQ. This chain's CDR3 is CASSLAGAGTEAFF. CDR3 sequence (DNA): TGCGCCAGCAGCTTGGCCGGAGCAGGGACTGAAGCTTTCTTT.

This chain links TRBV11-3 with TRBJ1-2; 8 bases line up with TRBD1. The CDR3 contains 16 residues. Germline values: CDR1 SGHNT, CDR2 YENEEA. Germline trimming cut 0 bases from V and 5 bases from J; bases unmatched to any gene: 8. CDR3 protein: CASSLDPRTGGYGYTF. CDR3 nucleotide sequence: TGTGCCAGCAGCTTAGATCCTCGCACAGGGGGATATGGCTACACCTTC.

The V and J genes are TRBV29-1 and TRBJ1-1, with D tentatively TRBD1 (6 bases). The germline V gene has CDR1 SQVTM and CDR2 ANQGSEA. The CDR3 length is 18 residues. V lost 8 bases, J lost 1 base, and 29 bases lay in between. CDR3 loop: CSFKGFEPGASGNTEAFF. For the CDR3, the DNA is TGCAGCTTTAAGGGGTTTGAGCCGGGGGCGTCCGGGAACACTGAAGCTTTCTTT.

The chain combines TRBV28 with TRBJ2-7; no definite D call. V was cut by 5 bases and J by 2 bases, with 16 bases left in between. CDR3 size: 15 residues. Looked up from germline, CDR1 is MDHEN and CDR2 is SYDVKM. The CDR3: CASSPRTARPYEQYF. The CDR3 DNA follows: TGTGCCAGCAGTCCGCGAACCGCCAGACCCTACGAGCAGTACTTC.

The V gene is TRBV5-4, the J gene TRBJ2-5; D ambiguous. There are 12 residues in the CDR3. Trimming shortened V by 5 bases and J by 5 bases, and 10 bases separated the two germline ends. Germline CDR1 and CDR2: SGHNT and YYREEE (reference sequence). DNA of the CDR3: TGTGCCAGCAGTCCTCCTGGGGAGACCCAGTACTTC. Its protein product is CASSPPGETQYF.

V and J are TRBV4-3 and TRBJ2-7; 8 positions match TRBD2. Germline V gene lookup returns CDR1 LGHNA and CDR2 YSLEER. The J segment lost 3 bases and the V segment lost 2 bases, leaving 9 bases of the junction unmatched. CDR3 length: 16 residues. The CDR3 nucleotides read TGCGCCAGCAGCCAATTCAGCGGGAGCCCCCTCTACGAGCAGTACTTC. Residues: CASSQFSGSPLYEQYF.

The V gene is TRBV11-2, the J gene TRBJ2-2, with 7 bases identical to TRBD1. The J segment lost 3 bases and the V segment lost 4 bases, leaving 8 bases of the junction unmatched. Germline CDR1 SGHAT, CDR2 FQNNGV. This CDR3 region has 16 residues. CDR3 coding DNA: TGTGCCAGCAGCTCCCTTACCGGGACAGACACCGGGGAGCTGTTTTTT. Protein sequence: CASSSLTGTDTGELFF.

V gene TRBV5-1 combines with J gene TRBJ1-5; the D gene is possibly TRBD1 (5 bases). This CDR3 region has 17 residues. V was shortened by 1 base and J by 0 bases, with 14 bases between the two germline ends. CDR1 SGHRS and CDR2 YFSETQ come from the germline V gene. The CDR3 region is CASSLRRDVDSNQPQHF. The CDR3 coding sequence is TGCGCCAGCAGCTTGCGCAGGGACGTAGATAGCAATCAGCCCCAGCATTTT.

The chain couples TRBV2 to TRBJ2-5, with TRBD2 matching 7 bases. The length of the CDR3 is 15 residues. Germline V gene sequence: CDR1 SNHLY, CDR2 FYNNEI. Germline trimming cut 6 bases from V and 0 bases from J; bases unmatched to any gene: 7. CDR3 residues: CASRGLRGYQETQYF. The DNA for the CDR3 is TGTGCCAGCAGAGGATTGCGGGGGTACCAAGAGACCCAGTACTTC.

The chain carries TRBV19 and TRBJ2-1; 14 bases are shared with TRBD2. Germline values: CDR1 LNHDA, CDR2 SQIVND (reference sequence). The CDR3 covers 15 residues. Germline trimming cut 7 bases from V and 7 bases from J; bases unmatched to any gene: 6. The CDR3 DNA sequence: TGTGCCAGTAACCGACTAGCGGGAGGGTATAATGAGCAGTTCTTC. It codes for CASNRLAGGYNEQFF. The complete variable domain, with remaining parts taken from reference TRBV19 and TRBJ2-1, reads DGGITQSPKYLFRKEGQNVTLSCEQNLNHDAMYWYRQDPGQGLRLIYYSQIVNDFQKGDIAEGYSVSREKKESFPLTVTSAQKNPTAFYLCASNRLAGGYNEQFFGPGTRLTVL.